The 29 T cell receptor beta chains below all came from one sample that was sequenced in a study of cytomegalovirus exposure and HLA in healthy donors. A multiplex PCR was run with 60 Vbeta primers and 13 Jbeta primers. Profiled with immunoSEQ multiplex PCR; TCRdb holds only in-frame clones, not every one. This table lists fewer than 70,000 clones. Sequencing used PBMCs. Source of these receptors: a man aged 25 to 45 in good health and CMV-seropositive.

DNA of the CDR3: TGTGCCAGCAGACGCGCGGGGAGGGGGGTCAATGAGCAGTTCTTC. It is translated as CASRRAGRGVNEQFF. The gene calls are TRBV6-1 and TRBJ2-1, with D perhaps matching TRBD2 (7 bases). Trimming pared 6 bases from V and 6 bases from J, leaving 18 bases between. CDR3 size: 15 residues. Germline V gene data show CDR1 as MNHNS and CDR2 as SASEGT.

The J gene is TRBJ2-5, the V gene TRBV27, with no clear D. V lost 6 bases and J lost 0, with 11 bases in between. CDR3 length: 14 residues. Germline V CDR1 and CDR2: MNHEY, SMNVEV (reference sequence). The CDR3 region has the DNA TGTGCCAGCAGCCCCTTCGGGTACCAAGAGACCCAGTACTTC. Its translation is CASSPFGYQETQYF.

The rearrangement joins TRBV9 to TRBJ2-2; perhaps TRBD1 as D (6 bases). The germline V gene encodes CDR1 SGDLS and CDR2 YYNGEE. Trimming left V 4 bases short and J 3 bases short, with 13 bases between. The CDR3 length is 15 residues. This CDR3 reads CASSSGQSYTGELFF. The CDR3 DNA sequence: TGTGCCAGCAGCTCCGGACAGTCTTACACCGGGGAGCTGTTTTTT.

The chain employs TRBV6-1 and TRBJ2-7; TRBD2 matches at 9 bases. V trimming: 3 bases; J trimming: 0 bases; junction bases outside the gene matches: 9. This CDR3 region has 17 residues. Per the germline V gene, CDR1 is MNHNS and CDR2 is SASEGT. The CDR3 is CASSDRHSSGSSYEQYF. DNA of the CDR3: TGTGCCAGCAGTGATCGTCATAGTAGCGGGAGCTCCTACGAGCAGTACTTC.

This chain links TRBV27 with TRBJ1-5; D is ambiguous. The V gene lost 3 bases and the J gene lost 3 bases, with 9 bases spanning the gap. The CDR3 has 14 amino acids. The germline V gene encodes CDR1 MNHEY and CDR2 SMNVEV (reference sequence). The DNA of the CDR3 is TGTGCCAGCAGTTTCGCAGCGCACAATCAGCCCCAGCATTTT. Protein: CASSFAAHNQPQHF.

The rearrangement joins TRBV6-5 to TRBJ1-2, with 9 bases fitting TRBD1. V was clipped by 0 bases and J by 6 bases; unmatched bases: 5. The CDR3 consists of 15 residues. Germline CDR1 and CDR2: MNHEY and SVGAGI. The CDR3 reads CASSYSGQGYHGYTF. In DNA form, the CDR3 reads TGTGCCAGCAGTTACTCCGGACAGGGGTACCATGGCTACACCTTC.

The CDR3 loop reads CSVIVARRDPEQYF. The CDR3 nucleotides read TGCAGCGTTATCGTAGCGCGAAGAGACCCCGAGCAGTACTTC. The chain uses TRBV29-1 and TRBJ2-7, with D maybe TRBD2 (5 bases). Germline CDR1 SQVTM, CDR2 ANQGSEA. V was pared by 5 bases and J by 6 bases, with 20 bases between. This CDR3 is built from 14 residues.

The chain recombines TRBV15 with TRBJ1-4, with no clear D. The germline V gene encodes CDR1 LNHNV and CDR2 YYDKDF (reference sequence). V gave up 1 base and J gave up 7 bases, with 13 bases separating them. This CDR3 has 15 residues. CDR3 loop: CATSRGTAEAEKLFF. CDR3 sequence (DNA): TGTGCCACCAGCAGAGGGACCGCGGAGGCTGAAAAACTGTTTTTT.

About this clone itself: At one end, the junction sequence differs from germline, possibly due to a read error. The chain links TRBV7-3 to TRBJ2-1; 9 bases fit TRBD2. The CDR3 extends over 16 amino acids. Germline CDR1 is SGHTA and CDR2 is FQGTGA. The CDR3, as DNA: TGTGCCGGCAGCTTAAATTTGCGGGGGGGCATGAATGAGCAGTTCTTC. It is translated as CAGSLNLRGGMNEQFF.

This chain connects TRBV19 to TRBJ2-2; 9 nucleotides align to TRBD1. The CDR3 has 14 amino acids. Looked up from germline, CDR1 is LNHDA and CDR2 is SQIVND (reference sequence). After removal of 5 bases from V and 6 bases from J, the junction contained 4 bases not matched to a gene. The CDR3 DNA reads TGTGCCAGTAGTCCCTGGACAGGGGCCGGGGAGCTGTTTTTT. Its protein product is CASSPWTGAGELFF.

The chain has TRBV5-1 and TRBJ2-2; D may be TRBD1 (6 bases). Germline CDR1 is SGHRS and CDR2 is YFSETQ. Trimming left V 0 bases short and J 4 bases short, with 10 bases between. The CDR3 length is 15 residues. CDR3 nucleotides: TGCGCCAGCAGCTTGGGGGGGCGACGCACCGGGGAGCTGTTTTTT. Residues: CASSLGGRRTGELFF.

V and J are TRBV7-6 and TRBJ1-5; possibly TRBD1 for D (5 bases). Trimming took 2 bases from V and 1 from J, leaving 12 bases between them. Germline CDR1 reads SGHVS; CDR2 reads FNYEAQ. CDR3 length equals 16 residues. CDR3 loop: CASSLSRGGSNQPQHF. CDR3 nucleotide sequence: TGTGCCAGCAGCTTAAGTCGCGGGGGAAGCAATCAGCCCCAGCATTTT.

The genes are TRBV4-1 and TRBJ2-1; TRBD1 aligns across 9 bases. CDR1 MGHRA and CDR2 YSYEKL come from the germline V gene. There are 14 residues in the CDR3. The V and J ends lost 4 bases and 9 bases, in that order; junction bases with no gene match: 7. The CDR3 here is CASSPDRGVSEQFF. The CDR3 region has the DNA TGCGCCAGCAGCCCTGACAGGGGGGTTAGTGAGCAGTTCTTC.

The chain employs TRBV30 and TRBJ2-5; 7 nucleotides match TRBD1. CDR1 and CDR2 from the germline V gene are GTSNPN and SVGIG (reference sequence). The V segment lost 0 bases and the J segment 3 bases; nucleotides outside the gene matches: 4. CDR3 length: 14 amino acids. The CDR3 nucleotides are TGTGCCTGGAGTGTACAGGACAGGAAAGAGACCCAGTACTTC. Its translation: CAWSVQDRKETQYF.

Comment on this clone: The same CDR3 can be traced to other DNA sequences in this sample. The V and J genes are TRBV11-3 and TRBJ1-4, with D hard to call. The V gene's germline CDR1 is SGHNT and CDR2 YENEEA. The V and J ends lost 6 bases and 8 bases respectively, with 10 bases between them. The CDR3 is 12 residues long. This chain's CDR3 is CASSGGGEKLFF. The CDR3 coding sequence is TGTGCCAGCAGTGGTGGCGGCGAAAAACTGTTTTTT.

J is TRBJ1-5 and V is TRBV4-2, with D unresolved. V shed 2 bases and J shed 6 bases, with 8 bases lying between them. Germline V lookup: CDR1 LGHNA, CDR2 YNFKEQ. The CDR3 is 13 amino acids. This CDR3 is CASSQTLSQPQHF. The CDR3 region has the DNA TGTGCCAGCAGCCAAACTTTAAGTCAGCCCCAGCATTTT.

This chain uses TRBV10-3 with TRBJ1-1; TRBD1 matches 7 bases. The CDR3 contains 14 residues. With V trimmed by 4 bases and J by 0 bases, 2 bases remained unmatched. CDR1 and CDR2 (germline): ENHRY, SYGVKD. CDR3 nucleotides: TGTGCCATCAGTGGGACAGGCTTGAACACTGAAGCTTTCTTT. Amino acid sequence: CAISGTGLNTEAFF.

V and J are TRBV30 and TRBJ2-5; 15 nucleotides align to TRBD2. Germline CDR1 reads GTSNPN; CDR2 reads SVGIG (reference sequence). The V gene end was trimmed by 8 bases and the J gene end by 5 bases; junction bases not matched to a gene: 9. This CDR3 is 15 amino acids long. This CDR3 is CAVGLAGGPRETQYF. Written as DNA, the CDR3 is TGTGCCGTCGGACTAGCGGGAGGGCCTCGGGAGACCCAGTACTTC.

V is TRBV19 and J is TRBJ2-7, with TRBD2 identical over 10 bases. The trim removed 6 bases at V and 0 bases at J, leaving 2 bases unmatched. Germline V CDR1 and CDR2: LNHDA, SQIVND (reference sequence). The CDR3 has 14 amino acids. CDR3: CASRASGGSYEQYF. CDR3 in DNA: TGTGCCAGTAGAGCTAGCGGGGGCTCCTACGAGCAGTACTTC. The whole variable domain, filled in from reference TRBV19 and TRBJ2-7, reads DGGITQSPKYLFRKEGQNVTLSCEQNLNHDAMYWYRQDPGQGLRLIYYSQIVNDFQKGDIAEGYSVSREKKESFPLTVTSAQKNPTAFYLCASRASGGSYEQYFGPGTRLTVT.

The V and J genes are TRBV4-2 and TRBJ2-2, with D possibly TRBD1 on 5 matching bases. CDR1 is LGHNA, CDR2 YNFKEQ, per germline. CDR3 length equals 18 residues. Trimming removed 4 bases from V and 3 bases from J, with 21 bases in between. The CDR3 DNA is TGTGCCAGCAGCCTGTCGATCATCCCAGGGCAGGACACCGGGGAGCTGTTTTTT. It is translated as CASSLSIIPGQDTGELFF.

This chain uses TRBV7-8 with TRBJ2-1; TRBD1 matches at 10 bases. The trim removed 4 bases at V and 2 bases at J, leaving 11 bases unmatched. This CDR3 contains 18 residues. CDR1 and CDR2 (germline): SGHVS, FQNEAQ. The CDR3, as DNA: TGTGCCAGCAGCTCCCCCGGGACAGGGGAACGGGCCTACAATGAGCAGTTCTTC. Protein: CASSSPGTGERAYNEQFF.

The chain carries TRBV11-2 and TRBJ1-2; 8 bases are a match to TRBD1. Trimming at V came to 7 bases and at J to 4 bases, leaving 8 bases not matched to a gene. CDR3 length: 14 residues. Germline CDR1 SGHAT, CDR2 FQNNGV. CDR3 region: CASTALTGGYGYTF. The CDR3 nucleotides read TGTGCCAGCACCGCGCTTACAGGGGGCTATGGCTACACCTTC.

J is TRBJ1-1 and V is TRBV4-2, with unresolved D. Germline CDR1 LGHNA, CDR2 YNFKEQ. The CDR3 is 16 amino acids. V lost 3 bases and J lost 1, with 15 bases in between. This CDR3 reads CASSQIEGVPNTEAFF. In DNA, the CDR3 is TGTGCCAGCAGCCAGATCGAGGGTGTCCCGAACACTGAAGCTTTCTTT.

The gene calls are TRBV11-3 and TRBJ2-7, with 8 bases fitting TRBD1. V gave up 1 base and J gave up 1 base; unmatched junction bases: 3. Per germline, CDR1 SGHNT and CDR2 YENEEA. CDR3 length equals 15 residues. DNA of the CDR3: TGTGCCAGCAGCTTAGCAGGACAGGGTTCCTACGAGCAGTACTTC. Translating gives CASSLAGQGSYEQYF.

The CDR3, as DNA: TGTGCCAGTACCCTTAACGGACAGTCTGGGGCCAACGTCCTGACTTTC. Amino acid sequence: CASTLNGQSGANVLTF. J is TRBJ2-6 and V is TRBV19; a possible D gene is TRBD1 (6 bases). V was clipped by 7 bases and J by 1 base, with 14 bases between them. The length of the CDR3 is 16 residues. Germline V gene data show CDR1 as LNHDA and CDR2 as SQIVND (reference sequence).

This chain connects TRBV7-3 to TRBJ1-1; D is perhaps TRBD1 (6 bases). The length of the CDR3 is 14 residues. Between the trimmed V and J ends, which lost 4 bases and 1 base, there was a span of 10 bases. Germline loops: CDR1 SGHTA, CDR2 FQGTGA. The CDR3 nucleotides read TGTGCCAGCAGCTCAGGGGCCCCGAACACTGAAGCTTTCTTT. Translating it yields CASSSGAPNTEAFF.

The V and J genes are TRBV6-5 and TRBJ1-5, with D unclear. V was shortened by 4 bases and J by 1 base, with 5 bases between the two germline ends. CDR3 size: 13 residues. The germline gives CDR1 MNHEY, CDR2 SVGAGI. CDR3 region: CASSSGSNQPQHF. The DNA of the CDR3 is TGTGCCAGCAGTTCGGGGAGCAATCAGCCCCAGCATTTT.

J is TRBJ1-2 and V is TRBV5-4; TRBD1 might be the D (5 bases). CDR1 SGHNT and CDR2 YYREEE come from the germline V gene (reference sequence). The CDR3 has 14 amino acids. Deletions cut 0 bases from V and 8 bases from J, with 14 bases between. The CDR3 DNA sequence: TGTGCCAGCAGCTTGGGGGGACTCAAAGAGGGCTACACCTTC. This encodes CASSLGGLKEGYTF.

J is TRBJ1-1 and V is TRBV5-6; possible D gene TRBD1, 6 bases. This CDR3 contains 14 residues. CDR1 and CDR2 (germline): SGHDT, YYEEEE. V was pared by 3 bases and J by 3 bases, with 12 bases between. The CDR3 DNA sequence: TGTGCCAGCAGCTGGGGGGGGCAAGACACTGAAGCTTTCTTT. Translation: CASSWGGQDTEAFF.